These 22 T cell receptor beta chains originate from one sample sequenced in a study of T cell repertoires in cytomegalovirus infection. TCRdb re-derived calls from the reads in MiXCR, one entry per CDR3 protein. The data show 250,000 to 300,000 distinct CDR3 sequences, roughly 13% seen once. Sequenced: PBMCs. The receptors come from a human donor in good health (CMV status not recorded). Some clones in this sample may be carry-over from other donors' samples.

This clonotype was counted ten times or more. The junction departs from germline at one end; a sequencing error may be responsible. The rearrangement uses TRBV5-1 and TRBJ1-1, with a tentative D call TRBD1 (6 bases). CDR1 SGHRS and CDR2 YFSETQ come from the germline V gene. The CDR3 totals 14 residues. CDR3 bases: TGTGCCAGCAGCTTGGGGGCGATGAACACTGAAGCTTTCTTT. Its protein product is CASSLGAMNTEAFF.

This clonotype was recorded many times. V is TRBV4-1 and J is TRBJ2-5; no clear D. The germline CDR1 and CDR2 sequences are MGHRA and YSYEKL. V lost 1 base, J lost 5 bases, and 20 bases lay in between. The CDR3 has 17 amino acids. The CDR3 coding sequence is TGCGCCAGCAGCCAAGTCCATCCCGGGCTGAACTCGGAGACCCAGTACTTC. This encodes CASSQVHPGLNSETQYF.

The chain is built from TRBV6-6 and TRBJ2-3, with 7 bases lining up with TRBD1. The CDR3 is 11 residues long. CDR1 and CDR2 from the germline V gene are MNHNY and SVGAGI (reference sequence). V lost 9 bases and J lost 4; bases outside the gene matches: 1. The CDR3 coding sequence is TGTGCCAGTGGACAGGCAGATACGCAGTATTTT. This gives the protein CASGQADTQYF.

At least ten counts were recorded for this clonotype. This sequence joins TRBV11-2 and TRBJ1-4; D remains ambiguous. Germline CDR1 reads SGHAT; CDR2 reads FQNNGV. Trimming removed 1 base from V and 7 bases from J, with 13 bases in between. The CDR3 is 15 amino acids. CDR3 bases: TGTGCCAGCAGCTTAGGGGTAGGCAGCGGTGAAAAACTGTTTTTT. Its translation is CASSLGVGSGEKLFF.

As regards this clonotype: This is likely a read error, given that the CDR3 carries no conserved phenylalanine or tryptophan at its end. Written as DNA, the CDR3 is TGTGCCAGCAGTGATGGTCAGAATGGAGCCCAGTACTAC. This gives the protein CASSDGQNGAQYY. The chain couples TRBV2 to TRBJ2-5; no definite D call. This CDR3 is 13 amino acids long. The V gene lost 3 bases and the J gene lost 9 bases, with 14 bases spanning the gap. Germline V gene data show CDR1 as SNHLY and CDR2 as FYNNEI.

The chain joins TRBV20-1 to TRBJ2-3, with 9 bases lining up with TRBD2. CDR1 is DFQATT and CDR2 is SNEGSKA in the germline V gene (reference sequence). The CDR3 is 15 amino acids. Germline trimming cut 5 bases from V and 3 bases from J; bases unmatched to any gene: 9. CDR3: CSAGARRGGTDTQYF. CDR3 sequence (DNA): TGCAGTGCTGGGGCCCGGCGGGGGGGGACAGATACGCAGTATTTT.

The chain recombines TRBV6-2 or TRBV6-3 with TRBJ2-2; D may be TRBD2 (7 bases). V lost 6 bases, J lost 1 base, and 9 bases lay in between. The length of the CDR3 is 14 residues. CDR1 is MNHEY, CDR2 SVGEGT, per germline. CDR3 amino acids: CASRGGENTGELFF. The CDR3 region has the DNA TGTGCCAGCAGAGGGGGGGAGAACACCGGGGAGCTGTTTTTT.

The chain is built from TRBV29-1 and TRBJ2-1; 8 bases fit TRBD2. Unmatched junction bases numbered 12, after V lost 8 bases and J lost 9 bases. CDR1 SQVTM and CDR2 ANQGSEA come from the germline V gene. This CDR3 contains 13 residues. The CDR3 region has the DNA TGCAGCTTACCGGGACTAGGTCTAGGTGAGCAGTTCTTC. Translation: CSLPGLGLGEQFF.

The rearrangement joins TRBV28 to TRBJ2-7; the match to TRBD2 covers 9 bases. The CDR3 runs 14 residues. Looked up from germline, CDR1 is MDHEN and CDR2 is SYDVKM. J lost 1 base, V lost 7 bases, and 5 bases had no gene match. The CDR3 nucleotides are TGTGCCAGCAAACGTAGCGGGAGTTCCTACGAGCAGTACTTC. This sequence encodes CASKRSGSSYEQYF.

The rearrangement links TRBV20-1 to TRBJ1-1; 10 bases match TRBD1. Per the germline V gene, CDR1 is DFQATT and CDR2 is SNEGSKA (reference sequence). The CDR3 loop spans 15 amino acids. The junction had 8 bases not matched to a gene; V was cut back by 1 base and J by 6 bases. DNA for the CDR3: TGCAGTGCTAGAGGGGTTGGACAGGGGGGCGCTGAAGCTTTCTTT. This sequence encodes CSARGVGQGGAEAFF.

This clonotype was detected only a few times. The chain uses TRBV2 and TRBJ2-1, with TRBD2 identical over 8 bases. The CDR3 has 17 amino acids. Germline V gives CDR1 SNHLY, CDR2 FYNNEI. Trimming removed 0 bases from V and 4 bases from J; junction bases left unmatched: 8. The CDR3 nucleotides are TGTGCCAGCAGTGAAGCGCGGGGGGACCTCATATACAATGAGCAGTTCTTC. Translated: CASSEARGDLIYNEQFF.

The chain couples TRBV7-2 to TRBJ1-1; D gene uncertain. CDR1 and CDR2 (germline): SGHTA, FQGNSA. Trimming pared 5 bases from V and 1 base from J, leaving 8 bases between. There are 13 residues in the CDR3. DNA of the CDR3: TGTGCCAGCAGCATAGAAGCGAACACTGAAGCTTTCTTT. Translated, it gives CASSIEANTEAFF. Full variable domain (rest looked up from reference TRBV7-2 and TRBJ1-1): GAGVSQSPSNKVTEKGKDVELRCDPISGHTALYWYRQSLGQGLEFLIYFQGNSAPDKSGLPSDRFSAERTGGSVSTLTIQRTQQEDSAVYLCASSIEANTEAFFGQGTRLTVV.

This clonotype was counted ten times or more. The rearrangement joins TRBV7-3 to TRBJ2-1; the match to TRBD2 covers 8 bases. From germline, CDR1 is SGHTA and CDR2 FQGTGA. The V segment lost 6 bases and the J segment 15 bases; nucleotides outside the gene matches: 16. This CDR3 contains 14 residues. For the CDR3, the DNA is TGTGCCAGCAGTCCCGGGACTAGTGAACAAGTGACGTTCTTC. Translating it yields CASSPGTSEQVTFF.

There are many counts of this clonotype. The chain recombines TRBV7-2 with TRBJ1-2; weak D call: TRBD1 (6 bases). V shed 5 bases and J shed 4 bases, with 11 bases lying between them. There are 13 residues in the CDR3. Germline V lookup: CDR1 SGHTA, CDR2 FQGNSA. DNA of the CDR3: TGTGCCAGCAGCACACAGGGTGGCTATGGCTACACCTTC. This sequence encodes CASSTQGGYGYTF.

The V gene is TRBV19, the J gene TRBJ2-1, with D possibly matching TRBD1 (5 bases). The germline V gene encodes CDR1 LNHDA and CDR2 SQIVND (reference sequence). Trimming shortened V by 1 base and J by 7 bases, and 11 bases separated the two germline ends. There are 14 residues in the CDR3. The CDR3 sequence: CASSIASRGNEQFF. The CDR3 DNA reads TGTGCCAGTAGTATAGCCAGTAGGGGTAATGAGCAGTTCTTC.

This clonotype appeared many times. V and J are TRBV7-2 and TRBJ1-2; D uncertain. Germline values: CDR1 SGHTA, CDR2 FQGNSA. The CDR3 spans 12 residues. Trimming took 2 bases from V and 7 from J, leaving 8 bases between them. CDR3 residues: CASSLSSSGYTF. CDR3 sequence (DNA): TGTGCCAGCAGCTTATCCTCTAGTGGCTACACCTTC.

The gene calls are TRBV20-1 and TRBJ1-3; D gene ambiguous. CDR1 and CDR2 from the germline V gene are DFQATT and SNEGSKA (reference sequence). This CDR3 comprises 15 residues. With 3 bases removed from V and 1 base from J, the gap between germline ends came to 13 bases. In DNA form, the CDR3 reads TGCAGTGCTAGGAGCCCCTCCACGTCTGGAAACACCATATATTTT. Its translation is CSARSPSTSGNTIYF.

This clonotype was recorded at least ten times. The CDR3 reads CASSQPQSGSLSFYEQYF. DNA of the CDR3: TGTGCCAGCAGCCAACCCCAGAGCGGGAGCTTATCCTTTTACGAGCAGTACTTC. The chain employs TRBV7-2 and TRBJ2-7; TRBD2 matches 8 bases. With V trimmed by 5 bases and J by 4 bases, 19 bases remained unmatched. This CDR3 contains 18 residues. CDR1 SGHTA and CDR2 FQGNSA come from the germline V gene.

This clonotype showed up many times. The genes are TRBV24-1 and TRBJ2-1, with TRBD2 identical over 14 bases. Germline V gene data show CDR1 as KGHDR and CDR2 as SFDVKD. This CDR3 comprises 15 residues. Trimming cost V 6 bases and J 8 bases; bases outside gene matches: 5. CDR3 amino acids: CATSYGTSGRYEQFF. CDR3 bases: TGTGCCACCAGTTACGGGACTAGCGGGAGATATGAGCAGTTCTTC.

In this sample, this clonotype turned up a few times. The CDR3 reads CASRISGQINQPQHF. The CDR3 DNA reads TGTGCCAGCAGGATCTCGGGACAGATCAATCAGCCCCAGCATTTT. This chain uses TRBV6-6 with TRBJ1-5; 7 bases are shared with TRBD1. V was pared by 6 bases and J by 3 bases, with 8 bases of the junction left unmatched. CDR1 and CDR2 from the germline V gene are MNHNY and SVGAGI (reference sequence). The CDR3 spans 15 residues.

A few counts support this clonotype. The chain is built from TRBV5-4 and TRBJ1-1; unclear D gene. The germline V gene encodes CDR1 SGHNT and CDR2 YYREEE (reference sequence). The CDR3 covers 14 residues. The ends were cut back, 4 bases at V and 2 bases at J, with 12 bases in the middle. The CDR3 here is CASSQSSLNTEAFF. The CDR3 bases are TGTGCCAGCAGCCAGTCCAGCCTAAACACTGAAGCTTTCTTT.

The V call is TRBV9, the J call TRBJ2-7; 14 bases fit TRBD2. This CDR3 comprises 16 residues. V lost 4 bases and J lost 6; bases outside the gene matches: 9. Germline-derived CDR1 and CDR2 are SGDLS and YYNGEE. CDR3 coding DNA: TGTGCCAGCAGCCTCGGGACTAGCGGGGGAATGGGCGAGCAGTACTTC. This encodes CASSLGTSGGMGEQYF.